This is a list of T cell receptor beta chains from one sample in a study of T cells after yellow fever vaccination. MiXCR was run by TCRdb on the 5' RACE reads, yielding one entry per CDR3 protein. Altogether 150,000 or so distinct CDR3 sequences are present, more than 6.5% being singletons, with the ten largest covering approximately 0.67%. This specimen was CD4+ T cells sorted from PBMCs, taken 10 days after the yellow fever booster vaccination. Source of these receptors: a man under 40 who received the YFV17D yellow fever vaccine. CDR3s include the opening cysteine and the closing phenylalanine or tryptophan. Fields, in order: D gene, V gene, clone size, J gene, CDR3 DNA, CDR3 protein. The D gene is left open where the match is weak. Clone size, where shown, is once, few, many, or a class for clones that have expanded.

-	TRBV6-5	many	TRBJ2-3	TGTGCCAGCAGTCCCTCGCTCGGGGGCGCAGATACGCAGTATTTT	CASSPSLGGADTQYF
TRBD2	TRBV6-1	many	TRBJ2-3	TGTGCCAGCAGTCCGGGACTAGCCGGGCCAGATACGCAGTATTTT	CASSPGLAGPDTQYF
-	TRBV6-2/TRBV6-3	many	TRBJ2-1	TGTGCCAGCAGTCGCCAGGGGGGGAACAGGGTCAATGAGCAGTTCTTC	CASSRQGGNRVNEQFF
TRBD2	TRBV2	many	TRBJ2-5	TGTGCCAGCAGCCCGGGACTAGCGGGAGGAGGAGAGACCCAGTACTTC	CASSPGLAGGGETQYF
-	TRBV20-1	many	TRBJ2-3	TGCAGTGGACATAGCAAGGGGCCCACAGATACGCAGTATTTT	CSGHSKGPTDTQYF
-	TRBV29-1	-	TRBJ1-5	TGCAGCGTTGCGACGGATAGCAATCAGCCCCAGCATTTT	CSVATDSNQPQHF
-	TRBV10-3	many	TRBJ2-1	TGTGCCATCGCCAACGGGGCCTACAATGAGCAGTTCTTC	CAIANGAYNEQFF
-	TRBV5-5	few	TRBJ2-7	TGTGCCAGCAGCACCAGCATCGAGCAGTACTTC	CASSTSIEQYF
TRBD1	TRBV18	many	TRBJ1-5	TGTGCCAGCTCACTAGGACAGGGGGCTTTAGGGCAGCCCCAGCATTTT	CASSLGQGALGQPQHF
-	TRBV7-2	many	TRBJ2-2	TGTGCCAGCAGCTTAGGGCAGGGGTACACCGGGGAGCTGTTTTTT	CASSLGQGYTGELFF
TRBD2	TRBV7-2	many	TRBJ2-7	TGTGCCAGCAGCCCATGGACTAGCGGGAGGACCGAGCAGTACTTC	CASSPWTSGRTEQYF
-	TRBV27	many	TRBJ2-2	TGTGCCAGCAGTGGCCGCACCGGGGAGCTGTTTTTT	CASSGRTGELFF
-	TRBV28	-	TRBJ2-5	TGTGCCAGCGGCCCGGGGGTCCTCTGGGAGACCCAGTACTTC	CASGPGVLWETQYF
-	TRBV6-5	few	TRBJ2-7	TGTGCCAGCAGTTGGACGTGGGGGTCGCGCACCTACGAGCAGTACTTC	CASSWTWGSRTYEQYF
-	TRBV20-1	many	TRBJ2-7	TGCAGTGCAGCCCCAGGGGGGACAGACTACGAGCAGTACTTC	CSAAPGGTDYEQYF
TRBD1	TRBV6-4	many	TRBJ1-1	TGTGCCAGCAGCCTTCCCCGGACAGGGGGCACTGAAGCTTTCTTT	CASSLPRTGGTEAFF
TRBD1	TRBV11-3	many	TRBJ2-1	TGTGCCAGCAGCTTAGGGGGACAGGGTCTTATCAATGAGCAGTTCTTC	CASSLGGQGLINEQFF
TRBD1	TRBV5-5	few	TRBJ1-2	TGTGCCAGCAGCATCGGGACAGCTAACTATGGCTACACCTTC	CASSIGTANYGYTF
-	TRBV30	-	TRBJ2-2	TGTGCCTGGATGAGGGGGACGTGGGGACGGGAGCTGTTTTTT	CAWMRGTWGRELFF
TRBD1	TRBV6-1	many	TRBJ2-7	TGTGCCAGCAGATTCACCGGGACAGGGGCTCACGAGCAGTACTTC	CASRFTGTGAHEQYF
TRBD2	TRBV7-2	many	TRBJ2-7	TGTGCCAGCAGCTCTAGCGGGGTTCACTACGAGCAGTACTTC	CASSSSGVHYEQYF
-	TRBV5-1	-	TRBJ2-7	TGCGCCAGTCGGCCGCTAGCGACCTCCTACGAGCAGTACTTC	CASRPLATSYEQYF
-	TRBV5-1	many	TRBJ2-2	TGCGCCAGCAGCATAACTAGGGAGGCCACCGGGGAGCTGTTTTTT	CASSITREATGELFF
-	TRBV18	many	TRBJ2-3	TGTGCCAGCTCACCACCGATTCTGGGGGGCGCAGGAGATACGCAGTATTTT	CASSPPILGGAGDTQYF